This is a list of T cell receptor beta chains from one sample in a study of T cells after yellow fever vaccination. TCRdb re-called the 5' RACE reads through MiXCR, storing one row per CDR3 protein. The data hold some 340,000 distinct CDR3 sequences, with over 4% observed a single time. Here the sequenced sample was PBMCs, taken 5 days after the yellow fever booster vaccination. Receptor source: a man aged 18 to 30 who received the YFV17D yellow fever vaccine. The CDR3 runs from the conserved cysteine through the conserved F or W. Fields, in order: CDR3 protein, CDR3 DNA, V gene, clone size, J gene, D gene. A D gene is named only where the DNA matches it firmly. Where a row states a size, it is once, few, many or the class of an expanded clone; other rows omit it.

CASSTTGGKAGNTGELFF TGTGCCAGCAGTACGACAGGGGGCAAAGCGGGGAACACCGGGGAGCTGTTTTTT TRBV12-3/TRBV12-4 NA TRBJ2-2 TRBD1
CASSIEGGGLRNEQFF TGTGCCAGTAGTATAGAAGGGGGCGGACTGAGGAATGAGCAGTTCTTC TRBV19 many TRBJ2-1 TRBD1
CASSLSLDSRELFF TGCGCCAGCAGCTTAAGTTTGGACTCCCGGGAGCTGTTTTTT TRBV5-1 many TRBJ2-2 NA
CASSLNRDRNSPLHF TGTGCCAGCAGTTTAAACCGGGACAGAAATTCACCCCTCCACTTT TRBV7-8 few TRBJ1-6 TRBD1
CASSLNRGGEETQYF TGTGCCAGCAGCCTAAACAGGGGAGGCGAGGAGACCCAGTACTTC TRBV7-2 NA TRBJ2-5 NA
CASSRTPGQGETQYF TGCGCCAGCAGCCGCACACCGGGACAGGGAGAGACCCAGTACTTC TRBV4-1 many TRBJ2-5 TRBD1
CSVGIGWETQYF TGCAGCGTTGGGATAGGGTGGGAGACCCAGTACTTC TRBV29-1 many TRBJ2-5 NA
CATSRVRGEGDTQYF TGTGCCACCAGCAGAGTACGGGGGGAGGGAGATACGCAGTATTTT TRBV15 few TRBJ2-3 TRBD2
CATSRDPYNEQFF TGTGCCACCAGTCGAGATCCCTACAATGAGCAGTTCTTC TRBV24-1 once TRBJ2-1 NA
CASSSGTSGEETQYF TGTGCCAGCAGTTCCGGGACTAGCGGGGAAGAGACCCAGTACTTC TRBV6-2/TRBV6-3 many TRBJ2-5 TRBD2
CASSSGGGAREQFF TGTGCCAGCTCGTCCGGCGGGGGGGCCCGAGAGCAGTTCTTC TRBV18 NA TRBJ2-1 TRBD2
CATSDPREGGNTIYF TGTGCCACCAGTGATCCGAGGGAGGGTGGAAACACCATATATTTT TRBV24-1 few TRBJ1-3 NA
CASSPRQLNTEAFF TGTGCCAGCAGCCCCAGACAGTTGAACACTGAAGCTTTCTTT TRBV5-6 few TRBJ1-1 NA
CASSLRGANTGELFF TGTGCCAGCAGCTTGAGGGGCGCGAACACCGGGGAGCTGTTTTTT TRBV5-4 many TRBJ2-2 NA
CATSDFEGFENTEAFF TGTGCCACCAGTGATTTTGAGGGGTTTGAGAACACTGAAGCTTTCTTT TRBV24-1 NA TRBJ1-1 NA
CASSVGGSIDTQYF TGTGCCAGCAGCGTAGGGGGGTCAATTGATACGCAGTATTTT TRBV9 few TRBJ2-3 NA
CASSPDRATGELFF TGTGCCAGCAGCCCCGACAGGGCCACCGGGGAGCTGTTTTTT TRBV6-6 few TRBJ2-2 TRBD1
CAISESARAGAETQYF TGTGCCATCAGTGAGTCGGCTCGAGCGGGGGCGGAGACCCAGTACTTC TRBV10-3 NA TRBJ2-5 TRBD2
CASSPDRRASYGGYTF TGTGCCAGCAGTCCGGACCGTCGGGCCTCATACGGTGGCTACACCTTC TRBV11-1 NA TRBJ1-2 NA
CSVEPRGEGETQYF TGCAGCGTTGAACCGCGGGGGGAGGGTGAGACCCAGTACTTC TRBV29-1 NA TRBJ2-5 TRBD2
CASSPGPGAGNQPQHF TGCGCCAGCAGCCCAGGACCGGGTGCGGGGAATCAGCCCCAGCATTTT TRBV5-1 few TRBJ1-5 NA
CASSLALGTGELFF TGTGCCAGCAGCTTGGCCTTGGGGACCGGGGAGCTGTTTTTT TRBV5-4 many TRBJ2-2 NA
CSGRVAGGPITDTQYF TGCAGTGGGAGGGTAGCGGGGGGGCCCATCACAGATACGCAGTATTTT TRBV20-1 NA TRBJ2-3 TRBD2
CASSLEVGKGTYTF TGCGCCAGCAGCTTGGAAGTAGGGAAGGGGACATACACCTTC TRBV5-1 NA TRBJ1-2 NA
CASSQETQYF TGTGCCAGCAGCCAAGAGACCCAGTACTTC TRBV3-1 many TRBJ2-5 NA
CASRQNPGELFF TGCGCCAGCAGGCAGAATCCCGGGGAGCTGTTTTTT TRBV5-1 many TRBJ2-2 NA
CASSLGGIAQPQHF TGTGCCAGCAGCCTCGGGGGGATCGCACAGCCCCAGCATTTT TRBV12-3/TRBV12-4 few TRBJ1-5 NA
CASSYSSRGNQPQHF TGTGCCAGCAGTTACTCGTCCAGGGGGAATCAGCCCCAGCATTTT TRBV6-2/TRBV6-3 many TRBJ1-5 TRBD1
CASSQDSSGGALETQYF TGCGCCAGCAGCCAAGATAGTAGCGGGGGGGCCCTGGAGACCCAGTACTTC TRBV4-3 NA TRBJ2-5 TRBD2
CASSRNPKGLSGNTIYF TGTGCCAGCAGCCGAAACCCCAAGGGCCTCTCTGGAAACACCATATATTTT TRBV11-2 many TRBJ1-3 NA
CASNRPTSPGGEPQHF TGCGCCAGCAATCGCCCTACCAGTCCGGGTGGAGAGCCCCAGCATTTT TRBV10-1 few TRBJ1-5 NA
CSATSGGSNQPQHF TGCAGTGCTACCTCGGGGGGGAGCAATCAGCCCCAGCATTTT TRBV20-1 many TRBJ1-5 NA
CASSGGGLADEQYF TGTGCCAGCAGCGGAGGAGGGCTAGCCGACGAGCAGTACTTC TRBV9 NA TRBJ2-7 NA
CASSLEGFGELFF TGTGCTAGCAGCTTAGAAGGTTTTGGGGAGCTGTTTTTT TRBV7-7 many TRBJ2-2 NA
CASSQDVAGVNNEQFF TGTGCCAGCAGCCAAGATGTGGCGGGGGTTAACAATGAGCAGTTCTTC TRBV3-1 few TRBJ2-1 TRBD2
CASSSSGLQETQYF TGTGCCAGCAGTTCCTCAGGACTCCAAGAGACCCAGTACTTC TRBV12-3/TRBV12-4 NA TRBJ2-5 NA
CASSSPAGSPDTQYF TGTGCCAGCAGCTCCCCCGCGGGTAGTCCAGATACGCAGTATTTT TRBV6-5 many TRBJ2-3 NA
CASSQGGGQDSNQPQHF TGCGCCAGCAGCCAAGGGGGAGGACAGGACTCTAATCAGCCCCAGCATTTT TRBV4-1 once TRBJ1-5 TRBD1
CSARVRGIAYNEQFF TGCAGTGCTAGAGTGAGGGGGATTGCCTACAATGAGCAGTTCTTC TRBV20-1 many TRBJ2-1 NA
CASSHGGGTDTQYF TGTGCCAGCAGCCACGGGGGAGGCACAGATACGCAGTATTTT TRBV12-3/TRBV12-4 many TRBJ2-3 NA
CASSLGPEGVQFF TGTGCCAGCAGCTTAGGTCCGGAGGGGGTGCAGTTCTTC TRBV7-2 many TRBJ2-1 NA
CASSYQLAGGSTDTQYF TGTGCCAGCAGCTATCAACTAGCGGGGGGGAGCACAGATACGCAGTATTTT TRBV5-4 NA TRBJ2-3 TRBD2
CASTLGQSEKLFF TGTGCCAGCACCCTGGGACAGAGTGAAAAACTGTTTTTT TRBV28 few TRBJ1-4 TRBD1
CASSRTGDSNQPQHF TGCGCCAGCAGTAGGACAGGTGATAGCAATCAGCCCCAGCATTTT TRBV5-1 NA TRBJ1-5 TRBD1
CASSLGGHLDTQYF TGTGCCAGCAGCTTAGGGGGACACTTAGATACGCAGTATTTT TRBV7-8 NA TRBJ2-3 NA
CASRMGLSDTGELFF TGTGCCAGCAGAATGGGACTATCGGACACCGGGGAGCTGTTTTTT TRBV6-2/TRBV6-3 many TRBJ2-2 TRBD2
CASLASGGPDTQYF TGTGCCAGTCTTGCTAGCGGGGGTCCAGATACGCAGTATTTT TRBV3-1 NA TRBJ2-3 TRBD2
CASSPGAGGTNTQYF TGCGCCAGCAGCCCTGGGGCGGGGGGGACCAATACGCAGTATTTT TRBV4-3 few TRBJ2-3 TRBD2
CASSYAGVNQPQHF TGTGCCAGCAGCTATGCAGGGGTCAATCAGCCCCAGCATTTT TRBV7-9 NA TRBJ1-5 NA
CASSAGQPNTGELFF TGCGCCAGCAGCGCGGGACAGCCGAACACCGGGGAGCTGTTTTTT TRBV5-1 many TRBJ2-2 NA
CASSTDSGLTDTQYF TGTGCCAGCAGCACAGATAGCGGACTCACAGATACGCAGTATTTT TRBV7-9 few TRBJ2-3 NA
CASSLGQISGANVLTF TGTGCCAGCAGCTTGGGACAAATCTCTGGGGCCAACGTCCTGACTTTC TRBV11-1 few TRBJ2-6 NA
CSVGEGNTDTQYF TGCAGCGTTGGAGAGGGCAACACAGATACGCAGTATTTT TRBV29-1 NA TRBJ2-3 NA
CASSRGTSGGGEQFF TGTGCCAGCAGCCGCGGGACTAGCGGGGGGGGTGAGCAGTTCTTC TRBV7-3 NA TRBJ2-1 TRBD2